This TCR beta chain was documented in a study of molecular identifiers for immune sequencing clone quantification. TCRdb redid the calling of the PCR reads with MiXCR, one entry per CDR3 protein. The sample includes around 480,000 distinct CDR3 sequences, 20% to 25% of them seen just once. This clonotype showed up many times. The CDR3 totals 15 residues. Losses at the gene ends were 5 bases for V and 2 bases for J; bases not matched to a gene: 6. The germline CDR1 and CDR2 sequences are SGHNT and YYREEE (reference sequence). The sequencing sample was made of naive CD8+ T cells from blood, with Jurkat cell RNA spiked in. Subset given: FACS-sorted CD8+CD4-CCR7+CD45RA+ naive T cells. The sequence was obtained from a human donor in good health. Some libraries in this study had Jurkat cell RNA spiked in. J is TRBJ2-3 and V is TRBV5-4; TRBD1 matches at 9 bases. For the CDR3, the DNA is TGTGCCAGCAGTACACGGACAGGGGTCACAGATACGCAGTATTTT. Its translation is CASSTRTGVTDTQYF.